Shown below are 6 T cell receptor beta chains from a single sample sequenced in a study of shared clonotypes between healthy human individuals. Data came from immunoSEQ multiplex PCR; TCRdb stores just in-frame clones and leaves some out. The sample lists some 2,500,000 clones, approximately 90% seen once, with about 0.36% in the top ten. Sequenced input: naive CD4+ T cells from PBMCs. The subset was: CD45RA+ positively selected. The receptors were sampled from a man aged 18 to 30 in good health. Some clones in this sample may be carry-over from other donors' samples.

The chain combines TRBV18 with TRBJ2-1; 9 bases fit TRBD1. This CDR3 contains 16 residues. The ends lost 4 bases at V and 7 bases at J; junction bases unmatched: 11. Germline CDR1 reads KGHSH; CDR2 reads LQKENI. CDR3 nucleotides: TGTGCCAGCTCACAACCTCCGGGACAGGGTGGGAATGAGCAGTTCTTC. The encoded protein is CASSQPPGQGGNEQFF. Supplemented by reference TRBV18 and TRBJ2-1, the full variable domain reads NAGVMQNPRHLVRRRGQEARLRCSPMKGHSHVYWYRQLPEEGLKFMVYLQKENIIDESGMPKERFSAEFPKEGPSILRIQQVVRGDSAAYFCASSQPPGQGGNEQFFGPGTRLTVL.

The genes are TRBV5-6 and TRBJ2-1; 10 bases agree with TRBD2. This CDR3 is built from 16 residues. The germline CDR1 and CDR2 sequences are SGHDT and YYEEEE. The V segment lost 3 bases and the J segment 3 bases; nucleotides outside the gene matches: 6. CDR3 sequence reads: CASSSTGTSVYNEQFF. DNA of the CDR3: TGTGCCAGCAGCTCGACCGGGACTAGCGTCTACAATGAGCAGTTCTTC.

Written as DNA, the CDR3 is TGTGCCAGCTCAGGGAGGTTAGCTAATGAAAAACTGTTTTTT. Translated: CASSGRLANEKLFF. The rearrangement links TRBV28 to TRBJ1-4; D possibly corresponds to TRBD1 (5 bases). Germline V CDR1 and CDR2: MDHEN, SYDVKM. The CDR3 is made up of 14 amino acids. V was trimmed by 8 bases and J by 3 bases, leaving 13 bases between them.

The genes are TRBV6-1 and TRBJ2-7; 10 bases map to TRBD2. J lost 5 bases, V lost 7 bases, and 8 bases had no gene match. The CDR3 is 14 residues long. Germline V gene data show CDR1 as MNHNS and CDR2 as SASEGT. The CDR3 region is CASTLAGGSDEQYF. The CDR3 DNA sequence: TGTGCCAGCACCTTAGCGGGAGGTAGCGACGAGCAGTACTTC.

The chain carries TRBV10-1 and TRBJ1-5; 12 bases line up with TRBD1. The CDR3 is 17 residues long. The V segment lost 6 bases and the J segment 3 bases; nucleotides outside the gene matches: 9. Germline CDR1 WNHNN, CDR2 SYGVQD (reference sequence). The CDR3 coding sequence is TGCGCCAGCAGCGAGGACTGGGACAGGGGGCCCAATCAGCCCCAGCATTTT. Translated: CASSEDWDRGPNQPQHF.

The chain combines TRBV5-1 with TRBJ2-7; 8 nucleotides agree with TRBD1. There are 14 residues in the CDR3. With V trimmed by 1 base and J by 2 bases, 2 bases remained unmatched. The germline V gene has CDR1 SGHRS and CDR2 YFSETQ. As DNA, the CDR3 is TGCGCCAGCAGCTTGCAGACAGGGGCCTACGAGCAGTACTTC. It encodes CASSLQTGAYEQYF.